Listed below are T cell receptor beta chains from one sample, sequenced in a study of T cell changes during pregnancy in multiple sclerosis. TCRdb's copy holds only in-frame clones and misses some; the assay was immunoSEQ multiplex PCR. There are around 50,000 clones in the sample; roughly 91% occur only once, and about 0.61% lies in the top ten. Sequences were derived from CD4+ T cells from peripheral blood mononuclear cells, sampled after pregnancy. Every receptor here comes from a female donor in good health, enrolled as a control in a pregnancy study. The CDR3 runs from the conserved cysteine through the conserved F or W. Each record gives: V gene, D gene, J gene, clone size, CDR3 DNA, CDR3 protein. D genes are given only for firm matches. The size of a clone is reported for some rows only, either as once, few or many, or as a class for expanded clones.

>TRBV28|TRBD1|TRBJ2-2|.
TGTGCCAGCACTCAAAGGGGTCGCAGGGGGCGCGCCGGGGAGCTGTTTTTT
CASTQRGRRGRAGELFF
>TRBV27|TRBD1|TRBJ1-2|.
TGTGCCAGTGTATCCGGGACAGGGGATGGCTACACCTTC
CASVSGTGDGYTF
>TRBV18|.|TRBJ2-2|.
TGTGCCAGCTCACCACCTGCACAGGGTTCGAACACCGGGGAGCTGTTTTTT
CASSPPAQGSNTGELFF
>TRBV14|TRBD1|TRBJ1-2|.
TGTGCCAGCAGCCTTCGGACAGGAGGAGGAGGCTACACCTTC
CASSLRTGGGGYTF
>TRBV27|TRBD1|TRBJ1-6|.
TGTGCCAGCAGTTTAGATGGGACAGCTAGCTCCTATAATTCACCCCTCCACTTT
CASSLDGTASSYNSPLHF
>TRBV6-1|.|TRBJ2-3|.
TGTGCCAGCAGTGCCAGGGAGGTAGATACGCAGTATTTT
CASSAREVDTQYF
>TRBV11-3|.|TRBJ1-4|.
TGTGCCAGCAGCCAGGGAGAAAAACTGTTTTTT
CASSQGEKLFF
>TRBV18|TRBD1|TRBJ1-1|.
TGTGCCAGCTCTCCTCAGGGGGGCACTGAAGCTTTCTTT
CASSPQGGTEAFF
>TRBV6-5|.|TRBJ2-7|.
TGTGCCAGCACTCTCCGCACAGGTTCTACCTACGAGCAGTACTTC
CASTLRTGSTYEQYF
>TRBV6-1|.|TRBJ2-1|.
TGTGCCAGCACTCCTGGACAGTCCTACAATGAGCAGTTCTTC
CASTPGQSYNEQFF
>TRBV30|.|TRBJ1-2|.
TGTGCCTGGAGTGTACGGTTGGAGGGCTACACCTTC
CAWSVRLEGYTF
>TRBV10-2|.|TRBJ2-7|.
TGCGCCAGCAGCGCCGACAGGAGAGCCGCCTACGAGCAGTACTTC
CASSADRRAAYEQYF
>TRBV7-8|TRBD1|TRBJ1-2|.
TGTGCCAGCAGCTCCCTTCAGACAGGGATGGGGGGCTACACCTTC
CASSSLQTGMGGYTF
>TRBV19|.|TRBJ2-5|.
TGTGCCAGTAGTATTAGTGGGGGCCGCCAAGAGACCCAGTACTTC
CASSISGGRQETQYF
>TRBV28|TRBD1|TRBJ2-7|.
TGTGCCAGCAGTGAACCGGGACAGGGGCTTGGCGAGCAGTACTTC
CASSEPGQGLGEQYF
>TRBV4-1|.|TRBJ1-5|.
TGCGCCAGCAGCCAGGATAACAGGAGCAATCAGCCCCAGCATTTT
CASSQDNRSNQPQHF
>TRBV18|.|TRBJ1-1|.
TGTGCCAGCTCACCGACTATCCGGGGAGAGGGCACTGAAGCTTTCTTT
CASSPTIRGEGTEAFF
>TRBV15|.|TRBJ2-1|.
TGTGCCACTTCAGCGGGGCCAGGGGTGAATGAGCAGTTCTTC
CATSAGPGVNEQFF
>TRBV7-9|TRBD2|TRBJ2-2|.
TGTGCCAGCAGCCCAGACCTAGCGGGTCCCGGGGAGCTGTTTTTT
CASSPDLAGPGELFF
>TRBV5-5|.|TRBJ1-4|.
TGTGCCAGCAGCTTGATTCGGGGGGCAGGGGAAAAACTGTTTTTT
CASSLIRGAGEKLFF
>TRBV7-2|TRBD2|TRBJ2-1|.
TGTGCCAGCAGCCCTACCCCTGCTAGCGGGGGGTTTCGAGGCAATGAGCAGTTCTTC
CASSPTPASGGFRGNEQFF
>TRBV10-3|TRBD2|TRBJ2-3|.
TGTGCCATCTCACTAGCGGACACAGATACGCAGTATTTT
CAISLADTDTQYF
>TRBV5-4|.|TRBJ1-2|once
TGTGCCAGCACTCTAGGTGGGGGGGGCCTTGGCTACACCTTC
CASTLGGGGLGYTF
>TRBV28|TRBD1|TRBJ2-7|.
TGTGCCAGCAGACCGGGACAGTTATACGAGCAGTACTTC
CASRPGQLYEQYF
>TRBV11-2|.|TRBJ1-1|.
TGTGCCAGCAGACCTTTAACGACAGAGCTTAACACTGAAGCTTTCTTT
CASRPLTTELNTEAFF
>TRBV27|TRBD2|TRBJ2-7|.
TGTGCCAGCAACCCCCTGGGACTAGCGCGCTACGAGCAGTACTTC
CASNPLGLARYEQYF
>TRBV9|.|TRBJ2-7|.
TGTGCCAGCAGCGTAGGCTGGACAGAGGTTCAGCAGTACTTC
CASSVGWTEVQQYF
>TRBV7-9|.|TRBJ1-5|.
TGTGCCAGCAGCCCCGAAGGGGCCTGGGGCAATCAGCCCCAGCATTTT
CASSPEGAWGNQPQHF
>TRBV2|TRBD1|TRBJ1-5|.
TGTGCCAGCAGGGCTTCATCAGGGGGCAAGCCCCAGCATTTT
CASRASSGGKPQHF
>TRBV11-2|.|TRBJ1-3|.
TGTGCCAGCAGTTTCGGGTGGGCTGGAAACACCATATATTTT
CASSFGWAGNTIYF
>TRBV5-4|.|TRBJ2-3|few
TGTGCCAGCAGCTCTACCAGGACAGATACGCAGTATTTT
CASSSTRTDTQYF
>TRBV29-1|TRBD1|TRBJ1-4|.
TGCAGCGCTGGACAGGGAGATGAAAAACTGTTTTTT
CSAGQGDEKLFF
>TRBV9|TRBD1|TRBJ1-2|.
TGTGCCAGCAGCGTAGGGACAGGGGGCGCCCATGGCTACACCTTC
CASSVGTGGAHGYTF
>TRBV5-1|TRBD2|TRBJ2-3|.
TGCGCCAGCAGCTTGCCCCTAGCGGGAGACACAGATACGCAGTATTTT
CASSLPLAGDTDTQYF
>TRBV28|.|TRBJ2-7|.
TGTGCCAGCAGCTTAGCGGTCCCCTACGAGCAGTACTTC
CASSLAVPYEQYF
>TRBV19|TRBD2|TRBJ2-1|.
TGTGCCAGTAGTTATGCCGGGACTAGCGGGGGGTACCCCTACAATGAGCAGTTCTTC
CASSYAGTSGGYPYNEQFF